These T cell receptor beta chains were read from a single sample in a study of cytomegalovirus exposure and HLA in healthy donors. The protocol was immunoSEQ multiplex PCR, while the TCRdb copy is restricted to in-frame clones and leaves out a portion. The sample consists of about 280,000 clones, roughly 90% of them appearing once. Sequencing input: PBMCs. The origin of the receptors is a young woman in good health and CMV-seronegative. CDR3s include the opening cysteine and the closing phenylalanine or tryptophan. D genes are given only for firm matches. Not every row has a clone size; where given, it reads once, few, many or a size class.

D	length	J	size	V	DNA	CDR3
.	15	TRBJ1-1	.	TRBV7-2	TGTGCCAGCAGCTTAGCCGGGACATTGAACACTGAAGCTTTCTTT	CASSLAGTLNTEAFF
TRBD1	11	TRBJ2-1	.	TRBV20-1	TGCAGTGCCGAACAGGGGGTGGGACAGTTCTTC	CSAEQGVGQFF
TRBD1	16	TRBJ2-2	.	TRBV6-6	TGTGCCAGCAGAACTACTACAGGGGGTTCGGCCGGGGAGCTGTTTTTT	CASRTTTGGSAGELFF
.	15	TRBJ2-7	.	TRBV4-1	TGCGCCAGCAGCCAGACAGGTCCCGGGACCTACGAGCAGTACTTC	CASSQTGPGTYEQYF
.	14	TRBJ2-3	.	TRBV6-4	TGTGCCAGCAGCGAAGGTGGCGGGACAGATACGCAGTATTTT	CASSEGGGTDTQYF
TRBD2	15	TRBJ2-5	.	TRBV5-4	TGTGCCAGCAGCCGACTAGCGGGGCCTCAAGAGACCCAGTACTTC	CASSRLAGPQETQYF
TRBD1	18	TRBJ1-5	.	TRBV19	TGTGCCAGTAGTATTAAGACAGGGTCAATTGGGGGCAATCAGCCCCAGCATTTT	CASSIKTGSIGGNQPQHF
.	14	TRBJ1-5	.	TRBV5-1	TGCGCCAGCAGCTTTTGGGGGGGAAATCAGCCCCAGCATTTT	CASSFWGGNQPQHF
.	12	TRBJ2-5	.	TRBV29-1	TGCAGCGTTGGACTAGTTCCCGAGACCCAGTACTTC	CSVGLVPETQYF
.	13	TRBJ2-7	.	TRBV7-6	TGTGCCAGCAGCGCCCAGGGGTCCTACGAGCAGTACTTC	CASSAQGSYEQYF
.	14	TRBJ2-7	.	TRBV6-5	TGTGCCAGCAGTTACGACAGCAGGGCTAACGAGCAGTACTTC	CASSYDSRANEQYF
.	16	TRBJ1-1	.	TRBV2	TGTGCCAGCAGGGCAGGGTTCGGAGAAGGGAACACTGAAGCTTTCTTT	CASRAGFGEGNTEAFF
.	14	TRBJ2-3	.	TRBV11-2	TGTGCCAGCGCAGGGGTCACTAGCACAGATACGCAGTATTTT	CASAGVTSTDTQYF
TRBD1	15	TRBJ1-2	few	TRBV27	TGTGCCAGCAGTTTTGAGGGACAGGCTAACTATGGCTACACCTTC	CASSFEGQANYGYTF
.	17	TRBJ1-1	.	TRBV28	TGTGCCAGCAGCTTCGCGGAGATAATGGGGCAGAACACTGAAGCTTTCTTT	CASSFAEIMGQNTEAFF
.	14	TRBJ1-5	.	TRBV9	TGTGCCAGCAGCGTAGGACAGGTGGACCAGCCCCAGCATTTT	CASSVGQVDQPQHF
.	14	TRBJ1-6	.	TRBV5-4	TGTGCCAGCAGCTCTCGGCAGGATAGTTCACCCCTCCACTTT	CASSSRQDSSPLHF
.	13	TRBJ1-3	.	TRBV25-1	TGTGCCAGCAGTGATTCCGGGGGAAACACCATATATTTT	CASSDSGGNTIYF
.	18	TRBJ1-1	.	TRBV19	TGTGCCAGTAGTCCTACGTACCTCAGGGTTTCCCCGAACACTGAAGCTTTCTTT	CASSPTYLRVSPNTEAFF
TRBD2	13	TRBJ2-1	.	TRBV9	TGTGCCAGCAGCGTAGATAGCGGGACTGAGCAGTTCTTC	CASSVDSGTEQFF
.	15	TRBJ1-1	.	TRBV5-1	TGCGCCAGCAGCTCGACTCCCGGGGTGGGCACTGAAGCTTTCTTT	CASSSTPGVGTEAFF
.	14	TRBJ2-2	.	TRBV6-5	TGTGCCAGCAGACGAACCAGGGACACCGGGGAGCTGTTTTTT	CASRRTRDTGELFF
TRBD1	14	TRBJ1-2	.	TRBV2	TGTGCCAGCAGTGATGACAGGGGGCCCTATGGCTACACCTTC	CASSDDRGPYGYTF
TRBD2	15	TRBJ2-5	.	TRBV28	TGTGCCAGCAGTTCAGCGGGAGAGGTCCGAGAGACCCAGTACTTC	CASSSAGEVRETQYF
.	14	TRBJ2-1	.	TRBV4-3	TGCGCCAGCAGCCAAGAGAAGGGGCCCAATGAGCAGTTCTTC	CASSQEKGPNEQFF
.	13	TRBJ1-1	.	TRBV28	TGTGCCAGCAGTTTATACAGGGCGACTGAAGCTTTCTTT	CASSLYRATEAFF
.	15	TRBJ2-7	.	TRBV21-1	TGTGCCAGCAGCAGTCCCCCCCCCAACTCCTACGAGCAGTACTTC	CASSSPPPNSYEQYF
.	13	TRBJ2-7	.	TRBV7-7	TGTGCCAGCAGCTTAGAGCAGGGATACGAGCAGTACTTC	CASSLEQGYEQYF
.	17	TRBJ2-2	.	TRBV21-1	TGTGCCAGCAGCAAGACCACTAGCAACGCAAACACCGGGGAGCTGTTTTTT	CASSKTTSNANTGELFF
TRBD2	15	TRBJ2-1	.	TRBV19	TGTGCCAGTAATCCGGCACTAGCGGGAGCCAATGAGCAGTTCTTC	CASNPALAGANEQFF
TRBD1	14	TRBJ2-5	.	TRBV11-1	TGTGCCAGCAGCACACAGGGGGTAGGGGAGACCCAGTACTTC	CASSTQGVGETQYF
TRBD2	15	TRBJ2-2	.	TRBV6-4	TGTGCCAGCAGCTTACTAGCGGACGCGATGGGGGAGCTGTTTTTT	CASSLLADAMGELFF
.	14	TRBJ2-7	.	TRBV4-1	TGCGCCAGCAGCCAAGCCAGCGTTCGGTACGAGCAGTACTTC	CASSQASVRYEQYF
TRBD2	15	TRBJ2-1	.	TRBV4-1	TGCGCCAGCAGCCGTGGACTAGCGGGAGTGGATGAGCAGTTCTTC	CASSRGLAGVDEQFF
.	16	TRBJ1-3	.	TRBV5-1	TGCGCCAGCAGCTTGGCAGGCGGGATCTACGGAAACACCATATATTTT	CASSLAGGIYGNTIYF
.	13	TRBJ1-2	.	TRBV5-1	TGCGCCAGCAGCGGGGCCGGATACTATGGCTACACCTTC	CASSGAGYYGYTF
.	13	TRBJ2-7	.	TRBV28	TGTGCCAGCTCGGGAGCACCCTCCTACGAGCAGTACTTC	CASSGAPSYEQYF
TRBD2	15	TRBJ2-1	once	TRBV27	TGTGCCAGCAGTTTAGGGCTAGCGGGAGGTACTGAGCAGTTCTTC	CASSLGLAGGTEQFF
TRBD1	15	TRBJ1-5	few	TRBV28	TGTGCCAGCAGTTTGGGGACAGGGATTGTTCAGCCCCAGCATTTT	CASSLGTGIVQPQHF
.	14	TRBJ2-7	.	TRBV25-1	TGTGCCAGCAGTGAATGGGCTGGGAGGTCGGAGCAGTACTTC	CASSEWAGRSEQYF
.	15	TRBJ1-3	once	TRBV28	TGTGCCAGCAGTTTGGGGGCCGTCTCTGGAAACACCATATATTTT	CASSLGAVSGNTIYF
TRBD1	17	TRBJ2-1	few	TRBV27	TGTGCCAGCAGTCTGCTGGGGTCAGGGGGTTCCTACAATGAGCAGTTCTTC	CASSLLGSGGSYNEQFF